Shown below are 14 T cell receptor beta chains from a single sample sequenced in a study of T cells in Graves' hyperthyroidism and ophthalmopathy (dated by TCRdb to between 2017 and 2020). Libraries were prepared through multiplex PCR. Sequenced on an Illumina HiSeq 2000. The TCR beta CDR3 regions were amplified from the RNA transcripts. The TCR CDR3 was subjected to a first round of RT-PCR using the HTBI primer set and the Qiagen OneStep RT-PCR kit. The public reads were reprocessed in TCRdb via fastp at Q25 and MiXCR, keeping in-frame beta chains. A single entry per CDR3 protein holds the most common genes and DNA from its merged rows. Present in this sample are under 450,000 distinct CDR3 sequences, 15% to 19% of which were seen just once. The leading ten clones occupy roughly 7.4% of the sample. The sequencing input was blood. Source of these receptors: a woman under 30 with Graves' hyperthyroidism.

This clonotype has a count of ten or more. The rearrangement uses TRBV15 and TRBJ1-2; 7 nucleotides line up with TRBD1. V lost 1 base and J lost 4; bases outside the gene matches: 6. The CDR3 runs to 15 residues. The germline CDR1 and CDR2 sequences are LNHNV and YYDKDF (reference sequence). The CDR3 sequence is CATSRVQGTPYGYTF. The CDR3 bases are TGTGCCACCAGCAGAGTACAGGGGACCCCCTATGGCTACACCTTC. Full variable domain (rest looked up from reference TRBV15 and TRBJ1-2): DAMVIQNPRYQVTQFGKPVTLSCSQTLNHNVMYWYQQKSSQAPKLLFHYYDKDFNNEADTPDNFQSRRPNTSFCFLDIRSPGLGDTAMYLCATSRVQGTPYGYTFGSGTRLTVV.

This chain uses TRBV6-2 or TRBV6-3 with TRBJ2-7; 14 bases agree with TRBD2. The CDR3 sequence is 19 residues long. Per germline, CDR1 MNHEY and CDR2 SVGEGT. V dropped 2 bases and J dropped 1; count of bases not matched to a gene: 10. CDR3 residues: CASSYPGTSGSIVSYEQYF. The CDR3 DNA reads TGTGCCAGCAGTTACCCCGGGACTAGCGGGAGTATAGTATCCTACGAGCAGTACTTC.

The chain recombines TRBV7-9 with TRBJ2-3, with TRBD2 matching 13 bases. From germline, CDR1 is SEHNR and CDR2 FQNEAQ (reference sequence). Germline trimming cut 2 bases from V and 0 bases from J; bases unmatched to any gene: 11. This CDR3 has 20 residues. This CDR3 is CASSLPRGTSGTFSTDTQYF. As DNA, the CDR3 is TGTGCCAGCAGCTTACCTCGGGGGACTAGCGGGACCTTTAGCACAGATACGCAGTATTTT.

This chain's CDR3 is CASSLDAGVNYGYTF. DNA of the CDR3: TGTGCCAGCAGCTTAGATGCAGGCGTCAACTATGGCTACACCTTC. This chain connects TRBV7-2 to TRBJ1-2; D not resolved. Germline CDR1 and CDR2: SGHTA and FQGNSA. The CDR3 has 15 residues. Trimming left V 1 base short and J 2 bases short, with 11 bases between.

The sample holds many counts of this clonotype. The chain employs TRBV2 and TRBJ2-1; D remains unclear. Trimming took off 11 bases at V and 0 bases at J, with 11 bases between the two ends. Germline CDR1 is SNHLY and CDR2 is FYNNEI. CDR3 length equals 13 residues. The CDR3 here is CAARMSSYNEQFF. As DNA, the CDR3 is TGTGCCGCCCGGATGAGCTCCTACAATGAGCAGTTCTTC.

This clonotype was recorded at least ten times. The rearrangement links TRBV20-1 to TRBJ2-1; 7 nucleotides align to TRBD2. V shed 6 bases and J 2 bases; nucleotides not matched to a gene: 13. CDR3 length: 16 residues. CDR1 and CDR2 (germline): DFQATT, SNEGSKA (reference sequence). Here the CDR3 DNA reads TGCAGTGCCACCTCGCGTTACGGGAGGACCTACAATGAGCAGTTCTTC. Protein sequence: CSATSRYGRTYNEQFF.

The V and J genes are TRBV7-9 and TRBJ2-5, with D hard to call. With 4 bases removed from V and 2 bases from J, the gap between germline ends came to 8 bases. Per the germline V gene, CDR1 is SEHNR and CDR2 is FQNEAQ (reference sequence). The CDR3 covers 13 residues. The CDR3 loop reads CASSYRLQETQYF. The CDR3 DNA reads TGTGCCAGCAGCTACAGATTGCAAGAGACCCAGTACTTC.

This clonotype was seen a single time. J is TRBJ1-2 and V is TRBV6-2 or TRBV6-3; 10 bases map to TRBD1. V was pared by 4 bases and J by 8 bases, with 13 bases of the junction left unmatched. CDR3 length: 16 residues. Germline V gene lookup returns CDR1 MNHEY and CDR2 SVGEGT. For the CDR3, the DNA is TGTGCCAGCAGTTTGGCGACAGGGGGCGCGGAGGTCGGCTACACCTTC. Residues: CASSLATGGAEVGYTF.

This clonotype occurred many times. The chain combines TRBV2 with TRBJ2-3; 8 nucleotides align to TRBD2. The CDR3 is 15 residues long. The J segment lost 7 bases and the V segment lost 6 bases, leaving 12 bases of the junction unmatched. Germline V gives CDR1 SNHLY, CDR2 FYNNEI. CDR3 DNA sequence: TGTGCCAGCAGGGGGGGGGATAGCGGGGCAAATACGCAGTATTTT. Protein: CASRGGDSGANTQYF.

The rearrangement joins TRBV20-1 to TRBJ2-5, with a weak D call TRBD2 (6 bases). The CDR3 runs 16 residues. The germline CDR1 and CDR2 sequences are DFQATT and SNEGSKA (reference sequence). V was pared by 1 base and J by 4 bases, with 19 bases between. The CDR3 sequence: CSARVTRGRPRETQYF. DNA for the CDR3: TGCAGTGCTAGAGTAACGCGGGGCAGGCCCCGAGAGACCCAGTACTTC.

This clonotype was picked up many times. This chain connects TRBV20-1 to TRBJ2-3; the match to TRBD1 covers 10 bases. The CDR3 spans 17 residues. Losses at the gene ends were 2 bases for V and 4 bases for J; bases not matched to a gene: 12. In germline, CDR1 is DFQATT, CDR2 SNEGSKA (reference sequence). CDR3 in DNA: TGCAGTGCTAGACATCCAACCCCGGGACAGGGGTCAGATACGCAGTATTTT. This sequence encodes CSARHPTPGQGSDTQYF.

V usage is TRBV9 and J usage is TRBJ2-7, with D tentatively TRBD1 (5 bases). Trimming took 0 bases from V and 2 from J, leaving 9 bases between them. The CDR3 loop spans 14 amino acids. Per germline, CDR1 SGDLS and CDR2 YYNGEE. CDR3 region: CASSVGDRAYEQYF. The CDR3 region has the DNA TGTGCCAGCAGCGTAGGAGACAGAGCCTACGAGCAGTACTTC.

At least ten counts were recorded for this clonotype. This rearrangement joins TRBV2 to TRBJ2-1, with 7 nucleotides matching TRBD1. In germline, CDR1 is SNHLY, CDR2 FYNNEI. The CDR3 has 12 amino acids. V was pared by 7 bases and J by 6 bases, with 3 bases of the junction left unmatched. CDR3 region: CASKQGPNEQFF. CDR3 DNA: TGTGCCAGCAAACAGGGGCCCAATGAGCAGTTCTTC.

To note about this clonotype: A much larger clone differs by one base, so this may be a read error. The chain links TRBV28 to TRBJ1-5; 9 bases line up with TRBD1. Germline CDR1 reads MDHEN; CDR2 reads SYDVKM. The CDR3 consists of 17 residues. Unmatched junction bases numbered 6, after V lost 3 bases and J lost 0 bases. Here the CDR3 DNA reads TGTGCCAGCAGTTTCCAGACAGGGGGAGATAGCAATCAGCCCCAGCATTTT. Translation: CASSFQTGGDSNQPQHF.